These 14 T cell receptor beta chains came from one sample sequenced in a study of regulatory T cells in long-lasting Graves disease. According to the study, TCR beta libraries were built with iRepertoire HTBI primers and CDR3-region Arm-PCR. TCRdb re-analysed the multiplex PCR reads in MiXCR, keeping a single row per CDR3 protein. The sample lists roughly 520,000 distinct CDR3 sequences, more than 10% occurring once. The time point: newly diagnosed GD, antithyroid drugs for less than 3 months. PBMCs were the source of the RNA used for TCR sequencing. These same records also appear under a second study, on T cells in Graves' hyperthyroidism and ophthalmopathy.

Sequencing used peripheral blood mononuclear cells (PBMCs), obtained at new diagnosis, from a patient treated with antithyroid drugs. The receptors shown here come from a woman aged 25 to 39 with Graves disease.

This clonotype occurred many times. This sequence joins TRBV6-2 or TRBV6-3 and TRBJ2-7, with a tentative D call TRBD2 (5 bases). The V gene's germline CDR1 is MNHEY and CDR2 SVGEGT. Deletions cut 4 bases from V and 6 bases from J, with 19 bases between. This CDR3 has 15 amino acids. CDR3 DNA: TGTGCCAGCAGTTCCGGACTCCACCCCATCGTCGAGCAGTACTTC. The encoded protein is CASSSGLHPIVEQYF.

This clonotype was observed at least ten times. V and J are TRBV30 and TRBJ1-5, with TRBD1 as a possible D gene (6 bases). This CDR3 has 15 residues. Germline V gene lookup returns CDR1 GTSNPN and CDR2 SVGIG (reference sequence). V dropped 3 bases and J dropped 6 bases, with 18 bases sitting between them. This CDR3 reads CAWSPGQIATQPQHF. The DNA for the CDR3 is TGTGCCTGGAGCCCTGGACAGATTGCAACTCAGCCCCAGCATTTT.

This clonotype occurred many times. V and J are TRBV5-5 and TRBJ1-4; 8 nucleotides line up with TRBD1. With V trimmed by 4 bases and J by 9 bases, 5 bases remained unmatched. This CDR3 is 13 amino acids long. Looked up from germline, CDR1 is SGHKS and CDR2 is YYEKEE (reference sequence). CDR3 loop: CASSPGTGQKLFF. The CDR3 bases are TGTGCCAGCAGCCCCGGGACAGGCCAAAAACTGTTTTTT.

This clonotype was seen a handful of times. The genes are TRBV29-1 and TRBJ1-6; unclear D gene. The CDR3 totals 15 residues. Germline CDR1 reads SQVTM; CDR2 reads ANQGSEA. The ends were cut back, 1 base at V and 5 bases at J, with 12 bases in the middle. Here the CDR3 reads CSVEGLGCHNSPLHF. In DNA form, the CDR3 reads TGCAGCGTTGAAGGTCTAGGGTGCCATAATTCACCCCTCCACTTT.

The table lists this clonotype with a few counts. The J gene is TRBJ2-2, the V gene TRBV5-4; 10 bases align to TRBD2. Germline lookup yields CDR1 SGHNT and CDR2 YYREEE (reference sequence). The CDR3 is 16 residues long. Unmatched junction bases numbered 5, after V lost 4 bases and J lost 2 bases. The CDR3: CASSTGLARNTGELFF. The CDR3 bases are TGTGCCAGCAGCACGGGACTAGCGCGCAACACCGGGGAGCTGTTTTTT.

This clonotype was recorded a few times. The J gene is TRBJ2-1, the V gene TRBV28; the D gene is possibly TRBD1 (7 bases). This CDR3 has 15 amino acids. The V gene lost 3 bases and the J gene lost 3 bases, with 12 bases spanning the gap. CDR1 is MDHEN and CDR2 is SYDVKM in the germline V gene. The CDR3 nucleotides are TGTGCCAGCAGTTTTCGGCAGGGGGGCTACAATGAGCAGTTCTTC. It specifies CASSFRQGGYNEQFF. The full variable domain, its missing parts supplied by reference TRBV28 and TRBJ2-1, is DVKVTQSSRYLVKRTGEKVFLECVQDMDHENMFWYRQDPGLGLRLIYFSYDVKMKEKGDIPEGYSVSREKKERFSLILESASTNQTSMYLCASSFRQGGYNEQFFGPGTRLTVL.

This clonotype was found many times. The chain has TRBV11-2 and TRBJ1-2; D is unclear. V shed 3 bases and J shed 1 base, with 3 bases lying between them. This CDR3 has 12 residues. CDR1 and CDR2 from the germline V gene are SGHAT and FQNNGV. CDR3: CASSFFNYGYTF. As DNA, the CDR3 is TGTGCCAGCAGCTTCTTTAACTATGGCTACACCTTC.

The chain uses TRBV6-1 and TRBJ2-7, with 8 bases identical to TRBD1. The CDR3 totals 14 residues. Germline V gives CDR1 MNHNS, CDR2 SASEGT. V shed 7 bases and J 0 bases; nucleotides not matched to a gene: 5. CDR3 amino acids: CASTFTGGSYEQYF. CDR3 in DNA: TGTGCCAGCACGTTTACAGGGGGCTCCTACGAGCAGTACTTC.

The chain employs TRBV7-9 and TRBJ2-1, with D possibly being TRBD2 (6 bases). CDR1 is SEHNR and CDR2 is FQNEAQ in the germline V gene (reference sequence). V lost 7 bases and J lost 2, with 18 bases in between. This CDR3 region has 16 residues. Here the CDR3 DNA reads TGTGCCAGCAAAACCCTGGCGGGACCGCCCTACAATGAGCAGTTCTTC. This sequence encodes CASKTLAGPPYNEQFF.

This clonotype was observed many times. CDR3 nucleotide sequence: TGTGCCAGCAGCCGCGGACTAGTAGCCAACGGCGGGGAGACCCAGTACTTC. This translates into CASSRGLVANGGETQYF. This sequence joins TRBV14 and TRBJ2-5; 7 bases agree with TRBD2. The V and J ends lost 4 bases and 5 bases, in that order; junction bases with no gene match: 16. Germline CDR1 and CDR2: SGHDN and FVKESK. The CDR3 is 17 amino acids.

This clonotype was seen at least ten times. The CDR3 is CATSETGLYEQYF. In DNA form, the CDR3 reads TGTGCCACCAGTGAGACCGGACTGTACGAGCAGTACTTC. V is TRBV24-1 and J is TRBJ2-7; weak D call: TRBD2 (5 bases). The CDR3 has 13 amino acids. Germline V CDR1 and CDR2: KGHDR, SFDVKD. Trimming left V 4 bases short and J 4 bases short, with 10 bases between.

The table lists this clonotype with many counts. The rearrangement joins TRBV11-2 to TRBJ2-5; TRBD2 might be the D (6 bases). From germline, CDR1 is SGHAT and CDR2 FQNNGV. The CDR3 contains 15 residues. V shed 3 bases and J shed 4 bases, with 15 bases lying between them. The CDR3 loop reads CASSLGGRIVETQYF. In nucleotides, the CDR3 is TGTGCCAGCAGCTTGGGTGGGAGGATTGTAGAGACCCAGTACTTC.

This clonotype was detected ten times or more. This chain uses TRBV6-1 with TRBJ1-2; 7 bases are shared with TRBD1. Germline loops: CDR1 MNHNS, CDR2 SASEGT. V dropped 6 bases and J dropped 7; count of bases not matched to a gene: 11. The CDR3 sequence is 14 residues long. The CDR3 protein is CASSSDRAGPGYTF. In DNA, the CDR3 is TGTGCCAGCAGCTCCGACAGGGCAGGTCCTGGCTACACCTTC.

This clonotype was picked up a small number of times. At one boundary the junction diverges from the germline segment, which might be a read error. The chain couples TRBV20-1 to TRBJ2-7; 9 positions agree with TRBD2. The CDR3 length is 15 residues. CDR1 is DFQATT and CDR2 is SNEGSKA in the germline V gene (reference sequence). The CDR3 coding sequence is TGCAGTGCTAGAGATCTTAGCGGGAGCTCCTCCGAGCAGTACTTC. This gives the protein CSARDLSGSSSEQYF.